These 23 T cell receptor beta chains share one sample of origin, sequenced in a study of beta chain features in type 1 diabetes. The entirety of the isolated RNA underwent reverse transcription, so expressed TCRB transcripts were sequenced. Repertoires were generated with immunoSEQ multiplex PCR, while TCRdb's copy carries only in-frame clones and drops some. Of approximately 470,000 clones listed, approximately 31% are singletons. What was sequenced was naive CD4+ T cells from blood. The receptors derive from a man aged 18-30 years in good health.

In this sample, this clone turned up a few times. The chain links TRBV13 to TRBJ2-2, with 8 bases aligning to TRBD2. CDR1 is PRHDT and CDR2 is FYEKMQ in the germline V gene (reference sequence). V lost 1 base, J lost 4 bases, and 8 bases stayed unmatched. The length of the CDR3 is 17 residues. The CDR3 nucleotides read TGTGCCAGCAGCTTAGCTGGGACTAGTTTGGGCACCGGGGAGCTGTTTTTT. Amino acid sequence: CASSLAGTSLGTGELFF.

J is TRBJ1-4 and V is TRBV6-5; 9 nucleotides match TRBD1. The germline V gene has CDR1 MNHEY and CDR2 SVGAGI. V was clipped by 5 bases and J by 6 bases; unmatched bases: 4. The CDR3 is made up of 14 amino acids. The CDR3 region has the DNA TGTGCCAGCAGTAAACAGGGGGCGGATGAAAAACTGTTTTTT. This translates into CASSKQGADEKLFF.

Here the CDR3 DNA reads TGTGCCAGCAGCCAAGAGGTCGGACTGAATGAGCAGTTCTTC. Translating it yields CASSQEVGLNEQFF. J is TRBJ2-1 and V is TRBV4-2, with D maybe TRBD2 (5 bases). The CDR3 contains 14 residues. V was clipped by 0 bases and J by 7 bases, with 10 bases between them. The germline CDR1 and CDR2 sequences are LGHNA and YNFKEQ.

This rearrangement joins TRBV29-1 to TRBJ2-7, with 10 bases identical to TRBD2. The ends lost 5 bases at V and 2 bases at J; junction bases unmatched: 6. The CDR3 extends over 14 amino acids. Looked up from germline, CDR1 is SQVTM and CDR2 is ANQGSEA. The CDR3 reads CSVYGLADTYEQYF. The CDR3 DNA follows: TGCAGCGTTTATGGACTAGCGGACACCTACGAGCAGTACTTC.

The chain employs TRBV4-1 and TRBJ1-2, with D unresolved. Germline CDR1 is MGHRA and CDR2 is YSYEKL. This CDR3 has 13 residues. V lost 2 bases, J lost 4 bases, and 8 bases lay in between. The CDR3 sequence is CASSQTLGYGYTF. The CDR3 bases are TGCGCCAGCAGCCAAACGCTTGGCTATGGCTACACCTTC.

In its sample, this clone was seen a few times. The V call is TRBV28, the J call TRBJ2-7; 7 nucleotides agree with TRBD1. Germline V gene data show CDR1 as MDHEN and CDR2 as SYDVKM. V shed 5 bases and J 3 bases; nucleotides not matched to a gene: 7. This CDR3 has 14 amino acids. The CDR3 is CASSPEQGYYEQYF. The CDR3 region has the DNA TGTGCCAGCAGTCCTGAACAGGGGTACTACGAGCAGTACTTC.

V usage is TRBV18 and J usage is TRBJ2-7; 12 bases are shared with TRBD1. V lost 3 bases and J lost 7; bases outside the gene matches: 4. This CDR3 spans 14 amino acids. CDR1 and CDR2 from the germline V gene are KGHSH and LQKENI. DNA for the CDR3: TGTGCCAGCTCACCGGGACAGGGGGCGAGAGAGCAGTACTTC. Translation: CASSPGQGAREQYF.

The chain uses TRBV4-3 and TRBJ2-5; perhaps TRBD2 as D (5 bases). V gave up 0 bases and J gave up 5 bases, with 7 bases separating them. The CDR3 loop spans 13 amino acids. Germline V gives CDR1 LGHNA, CDR2 YSLEER. The CDR3 DNA is TGCGCCAGCAGCCAAGAATGGAGGGAGACCCAGTACTTC. The encoded protein is CASSQEWRETQYF.

This clone was detected a few times. The V gene is TRBV4-2, the J gene TRBJ2-4, with TRBD2 matching over 7 bases. Losses at the gene ends were 0 bases for V and 1 base for J; bases not matched to a gene: 15. The CDR3 consists of 20 residues. Per the germline V gene, CDR1 is LGHNA and CDR2 is YNFKEQ. The CDR3 loop reads CASSQDHSGTASNAKNIQYF. CDR3 sequence (DNA): TGTGCCAGCAGCCAAGATCACAGCGGGACCGCGTCGAACGCCAAAAACATTCAGTACTTC.

J is TRBJ2-1 and V is TRBV9, with D uncertain. The V gene's germline CDR1 is SGDLS and CDR2 YYNGEE. The CDR3 has 16 amino acids. V shed 0 bases and J shed 1 base, with 11 bases lying between them. CDR3 nucleotide sequence: TGTGCCAGCAGCGTAGATGAGACGCATTCCTACAATGAGCAGTTCTTC. It encodes CASSVDETHSYNEQFF.

The chain uses TRBV27 and TRBJ2-1, with 10 bases aligning to TRBD1. V lost 7 bases and J lost 6; bases outside the gene matches: 9. CDR3 length equals 15 residues. From germline, CDR1 is MNHEY and CDR2 SMNVEV (reference sequence). In nucleotides, the CDR3 is TGTGCCAGCACTTCCCCCAGGACAGGGGGCAATGAGCAGTTCTTC. Amino acids: CASTSPRTGGNEQFF.

The chain links TRBV5-1 to TRBJ2-3; D may be TRBD2 (6 bases). CDR3 length: 13 amino acids. CDR1 SGHRS and CDR2 YFSETQ come from the germline V gene. Trimming pared 7 bases from V and 3 bases from J, leaving 12 bases between. CDR3 protein: CASGGGGTDTQYF. The CDR3 DNA sequence: TGCGCCAGCGGGGGAGGCGGGACAGATACGCAGTATTTT.

The chain uses TRBV9 and TRBJ2-1, with D unresolved. The CDR3 runs to 13 residues. With 3 bases removed from V and 2 bases from J, the gap between germline ends came to 6 bases. In germline, CDR1 is SGDLS, CDR2 YYNGEE. In nucleotides, the CDR3 is TGTGCCAGCAGCGGATATACCTACAATGAGCAGTTCTTC. Translated, it gives CASSGYTYNEQFF. The full variable domain, with the rest looked up from reference TRBV9 and TRBJ2-1, is DSGVTQTPKHLITATGQRVTLRCSPRSGDLSVYWYQQSLDQGLQFLIQYYNGEERAKGNILERFSAQQFPDLHSELNLSSLELGDSALYFCASSGYTYNEQFFGPGTRLTVL.

This clone appeared a few times. The chain is built from TRBV11-2 and TRBJ2-7; D is possibly TRBD1 or TRBD2 (5 bases each). The CDR3 runs 15 residues. Trimming shortened V by 6 bases and J by 0 bases, and 15 bases separated the two germline ends. CDR1 SGHAT and CDR2 FQNNGV come from the germline V gene. The CDR3 is CASRASGPSSYEQYF. The CDR3 DNA is TGTGCCAGCAGAGCCTCGGGGCCGAGCTCCTACGAGCAGTACTTC.

This clone was seen once. The chain combines TRBV9 with TRBJ2-5; 9 bases line up with TRBD1. There are 14 residues in the CDR3. CDR1 and CDR2 from the germline V gene are SGDLS and YYNGEE. Germline trimming cut 4 bases from V and 5 bases from J; bases unmatched to any gene: 6. CDR3 loop: CASSPTGGAETQYF. The CDR3 nucleotides are TGTGCCAGCAGCCCCACAGGGGGCGCGGAGACCCAGTACTTC.

This clone was counted only a few times. The gene calls are TRBV6-1 and TRBJ2-1, with 11 positions matching TRBD2. V shed 7 bases and J 7 bases; nucleotides not matched to a gene: 6. The germline gives CDR1 MNHNS, CDR2 SASEGT. This CDR3 has 14 residues. The CDR3 sequence: CASKVSGRDNEQFF. CDR3 DNA: TGTGCCAGCAAGGTTAGCGGGAGGGATAATGAGCAGTTCTTC.

The CDR3 coding sequence is TGTGCCACCGATCCGGGCACCTCTGGAAACACCATATATTTT. Translating it yields CATDPGTSGNTIYF. This chain links TRBV25-1 with TRBJ1-3, with D unresolved. The germline V gene has CDR1 MGHDK and CDR2 SYGVNS. The CDR3 extends over 14 amino acids. V was trimmed by 10 bases and J by 0 bases, leaving 13 bases between them. Filled out from reference TRBV25-1 and TRBJ1-3, the complete variable domain reads EADIYQTPRYLVIGTGKKITLECSQTMGHDKMYWYQQDPGMELHLIHYSYGVNSTEKGDLSSESTVSRIRTEHFPLTLESARPSHTSQYLCATDPGTSGNTIYFGEGSWLTVV.

This clone was found a few times. The chain is built from TRBV5-6 and TRBJ2-2, with D uncertain. CDR1 and CDR2 (germline): SGHDT, YYEEEE. With 1 base removed from V and 6 bases from J, the gap between germline ends came to 13 bases. This CDR3 has 15 amino acids. In nucleotides, the CDR3 is TGTGCCAGCAGCTTGCGCGCCCGGACGCCCGGGGAGCTGTTTTTT. Translated: CASSLRARTPGELFF. The variable domain in full, completed from reference TRBV5-6 and TRBJ2-2, reads DAGVTQSPTHLIKTRGQQVTLRCSPKSGHDTVSWYQQALGQGPQFIFQYYEEEERQRGNFPDRFSGHQFPNYSSELNVNALLLGDSALYLCASSLRARTPGELFFGEGSRLTVL.

The chain joins TRBV25-1 to TRBJ2-7; TRBD1 matches at 12 bases. The CDR3 contains 16 residues. Germline loops: CDR1 MGHDK, CDR2 SYGVNS. V gave up 4 bases and J gave up 3 bases; unmatched junction bases: 7. DNA of the CDR3: TGTGCCAGCAGTGGACTAGGGACAGGGGGCAGCTACGAGCAGTACTTC. Its translation is CASSGLGTGGSYEQYF.

This clone was seen a handful of times. The chain links TRBV4-1 to TRBJ1-5; D perhaps matches TRBD1 (5 bases). V dropped 0 bases and J dropped 2 bases, with 14 bases sitting between them. Germline CDR1 is MGHRA and CDR2 is YSYEKL. This CDR3 has 17 residues. In DNA, the CDR3 is TGCGCCAGCAGCCAAGAAGGGGCCATACATGGCAATCAGCCCCAGCATTTT. It yields the protein CASSQEGAIHGNQPQHF.

The gene calls are TRBV29-1 and TRBJ2-7, with TRBD1 matching 9 bases. The CDR3 covers 14 residues. The J segment lost 5 bases and the V segment lost 0 bases, leaving 5 bases of the junction unmatched. Looked up from germline, CDR1 is SQVTM and CDR2 is ANQGSEA. In DNA, the CDR3 is TGCAGCGTTGAAGATCTGGGACAGGGCAACGAGCAGTACTTC. Protein sequence: CSVEDLGQGNEQYF.

The rearrangement joins TRBV10-3 to TRBJ1-4; TRBD1 matches at 7 bases. Germline V gives CDR1 ENHRY, CDR2 SYGVKD. This CDR3 comprises 15 residues. V trimming: 0 bases; J trimming: 8 bases; junction bases outside the gene matches: 6. The CDR3 region has the DNA TGTGCCATCAGTGAGTCGTCCAGGGGGGACGAAAAACTGTTTTTT. Its protein is CAISESSRGDEKLFF.

As for this clone: This CDR3 is also generated by other DNA sequences in the sample. V gene TRBV9 combines with J gene TRBJ2-1, with a tentative D call TRBD2 (5 bases). V was trimmed by 5 bases and J by 0 bases, leaving 12 bases between them. The CDR3 length is 15 residues. Germline-derived CDR1 and CDR2 are SGDLS and YYNGEE. CDR3 bases: TGTGCCAGCAGTCCCAGCGGCAGCTCCTACAATGAGCAGTTCTTC. It specifies CASSPSGSSYNEQFF.